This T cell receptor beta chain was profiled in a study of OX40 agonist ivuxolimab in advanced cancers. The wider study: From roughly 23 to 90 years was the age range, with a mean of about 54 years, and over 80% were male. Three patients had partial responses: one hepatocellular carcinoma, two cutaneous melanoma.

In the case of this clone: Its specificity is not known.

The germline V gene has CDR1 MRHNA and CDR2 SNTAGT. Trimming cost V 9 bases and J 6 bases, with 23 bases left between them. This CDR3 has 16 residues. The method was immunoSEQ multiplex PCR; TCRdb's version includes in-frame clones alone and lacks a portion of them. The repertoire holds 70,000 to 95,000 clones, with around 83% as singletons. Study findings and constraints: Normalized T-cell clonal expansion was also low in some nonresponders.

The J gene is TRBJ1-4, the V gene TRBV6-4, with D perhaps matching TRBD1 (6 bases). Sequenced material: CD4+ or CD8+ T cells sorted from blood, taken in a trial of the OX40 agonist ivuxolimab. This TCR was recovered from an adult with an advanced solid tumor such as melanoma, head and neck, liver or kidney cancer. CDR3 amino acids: CARAMGGANEYEKLFF. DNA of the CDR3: TGTGCCAGGGCCATGGGGGGCGCAAATGAATATGAAAAACTGTTTTTT.